The 17 T cell receptor beta chains presented below share a single source sample, sequenced in a study of blood T cell repertoires in COVID-19. Libraries were prepared by immunoSEQ multiplex PCR; TCRdb keeps only in-frame clonotypes and omits some of them. The table has a few hundred thousand clones, 70% to 90% seen once. The sequencing sample was made of PBMCs or T cells enriched from blood (not recorded which). Receptor source: a man aged 25-45 years who had recovered from COVID-19.

This chain uses TRBV30 with TRBJ1-6; TRBD1 agrees at 7 bases. The CDR3 sequence is 20 residues long. The germline CDR1 and CDR2 sequences are GTSNPN and SVGIG (reference sequence). The junction had 19 bases not matched to a gene; V was cut back by 1 base and J by 4 bases. The DNA of the CDR3 is TGTGCCTGGAGTGGCAAACCGGGACAGAAGGGTGCCCGATATAATTCACCCCTCCACTTT. Its protein product is CAWSGKPGQKGARYNSPLHF.

The V gene is TRBV7-9, the J gene TRBJ2-7, with TRBD2 matching over 8 bases. From germline, CDR1 is SEHNR and CDR2 FQNEAQ (reference sequence). This CDR3 comprises 15 residues. Trimming removed 2 bases from V and 2 bases from J; junction bases left unmatched: 5. Here the CDR3 DNA reads TGTGCCAGCAGCTTAACTAGCGGCCTAGCCTACGAGCAGTACTTC. Translated, it gives CASSLTSGLAYEQYF.

This clone was recorded only once. V gene TRBV29-1 combines with J gene TRBJ1-2; possible D gene TRBD1, 5 bases. The CDR3 is 14 residues long. Trimming cost V 4 bases and J 6 bases, with 18 bases left between them. Germline V gene data show CDR1 as SQVTM and CDR2 as ANQGSEA. The CDR3, as DNA: TGCAGCGTTGGACCTCAGGGATTTTCTCATGGCTACACCTTC. Translation gives CSVGPQGFSHGYTF.

The chain combines TRBV29-1 with TRBJ1-2; D remains ambiguous. The CDR3 extends over 12 amino acids. Germline-derived CDR1 and CDR2 are SQVTM and ANQGSEA. V dropped 4 bases and J dropped 0 bases, with 6 bases sitting between them. The chain's CDR3 is CSVGSANYGYTF. CDR3 DNA: TGCAGCGTTGGTTCGGCTAACTATGGCTACACCTTC.

V and J are TRBV28 and TRBJ1-1; unclear D gene. Between the trimmed V and J ends, which lost 2 bases and 4 bases, there was a span of 8 bases. The CDR3 spans 13 residues. CDR1 and CDR2 from the germline V gene are MDHEN and SYDVKM. The CDR3 loop reads CASSLVGGTEAFF. Here the CDR3 DNA reads TGTGCCAGCAGTTTAGTAGGAGGCACTGAAGCTTTCTTT.

The chain couples TRBV4-3 to TRBJ1-2; D is uncertain. Deletions cut 4 bases from V and 0 bases from J, with 21 bases between. CDR1 is LGHNA, CDR2 YSLEER, per germline. CDR3 length: 18 residues. CDR3 loop: CASSRLAGDYSANYGYTF. DNA of the CDR3: TGCGCCAGCAGCCGGTTGGCCGGGGATTACAGTGCTAACTATGGCTACACCTTC.

The genes are TRBV7-3 and TRBJ1-2; possibly TRBD1 for D (6 bases). Germline V lookup: CDR1 SGHTA, CDR2 FQGTGA. The CDR3 runs 14 residues. V gave up 2 bases and J gave up 8 bases, with 15 bases separating them. The CDR3 sequence is CASSLSTGSIGYTF. The CDR3, as DNA: TGTGCCAGCAGCTTATCCACAGGGAGTATCGGCTACACCTTC.

This rearrangement joins TRBV10-3 to TRBJ1-3; 7 nucleotides align to TRBD1. V lost 5 bases to trimming and J lost 7 bases; unmatched junction nucleotides: 8. The CDR3 consists of 14 residues. Germline CDR1 ENHRY, CDR2 SYGVKD. The CDR3 DNA reads as TGTGCCATCAGTCCGCAACAGGGGAGGAACACCATATATTTT. It is translated as CAISPQQGRNTIYF.

The table lists this clone with a few counts. The J gene is TRBJ2-5, the V gene TRBV7-8; the D gene is possibly TRBD2 (5 bases). V was cut by 4 bases and J by 5 bases, with 14 bases left in between. Germline-derived CDR1 and CDR2 are SGHVS and FQNEAQ. The CDR3 length is 14 residues. The CDR3 sequence: CASSWNGDRETQYF. CDR3 DNA: TGTGCCAGCAGCTGGAACGGGGATCGGGAGACCCAGTACTTC.

The chain links TRBV11-1 to TRBJ1-6, with D uncertain. The CDR3 has 15 residues. V shed 3 bases and J shed 0 bases, with 6 bases lying between them. The germline CDR1 and CDR2 sequences are SGHAT and FQDESV (reference sequence). CDR3 DNA: TGTGCCAGCAGCTTCGGGAGCTCCTATAATTCACCCCTCCACTTT. Protein product: CASSFGSSYNSPLHF. Full variable domain (remainder filled in from reference TRBV11-1 and TRBJ1-6): EAEVAQSPRYKITEKSQAVAFWCDPISGHATLYWYRQILGQGPELLVQFQDESVVDDSQLPKDRFSAERLKGVDSTLKIQPAELGDSAMYLCASSFGSSYNSPLHFGNGTRLTVT.

The chain has TRBV7-2 and TRBJ2-1; a weak D match, TRBD1 (6 bases). Germline V lookup: CDR1 SGHTA, CDR2 FQGNSA. The germline V and J ends were trimmed by 5 bases and 3 bases, with 8 bases remaining between them. This CDR3 comprises 13 residues. The CDR3 sequence: CASSRTVYNEQFF. The CDR3 DNA sequence: TGTGCCAGCAGCCGGACAGTCTACAATGAGCAGTTCTTC.

The V gene is TRBV5-1, the J gene TRBJ1-4, with D perhaps matching TRBD1 (6 bases). The CDR3 extends over 14 amino acids. Germline lookup yields CDR1 SGHRS and CDR2 YFSETQ. Trimming stripped 4 bases from V and 5 bases from J, with 12 bases between. DNA of the CDR3: TGCGCCAGCAGCGAGGGACAACAAAATGAAAAACTGTTTTTT. Translated, it gives CASSEGQQNEKLFF.

The rearrangement links TRBV2 to TRBJ1-2, with no clear D. The CDR3 totals 13 residues. Germline V gene data show CDR1 as SNHLY and CDR2 as FYNNEI. The V end was cut by 6 bases, the J end by 8 bases, with 16 bases between. The CDR3 DNA sequence: TGTGCCAGCAGGGAGTCCCCAACAAGGGGCTACACCTTC. This gives the protein CASRESPTRGYTF.

This clone has a handful of counts. Other nucleotide sequences in the sample specify the same CDR3. The chain combines TRBV6-5 with TRBJ1-2; TRBD1 matches 9 bases. Germline V CDR1 and CDR2: MNHEY, SVGAGI. CDR3 length: 12 amino acids. J was trimmed by 8 bases and V by 5 bases; bases with no gene match: 3. CDR3 region: CASSRTGEGYTF. CDR3 bases: TGTGCCAGCAGTCGGACAGGGGAAGGCTACACCTTC.

As DNA, the CDR3 is TGCGCCAGCAGCCCCCGTTTCGGTGCGAACACTGAAGCTTTCTTT. It specifies CASSPRFGANTEAFF. The chain couples TRBV5-1 to TRBJ1-1; D is undetermined. Germline V gene lookup returns CDR1 SGHRS and CDR2 YFSETQ. This CDR3 is 15 amino acids long. V was pared by 4 bases and J by 1 base, with 14 bases between. Looking up the rest from reference TRBV5-1 and TRBJ1-1 gives the full variable domain: KAGVTQTPRYLIKTRGQQVTLSCSPISGHRSVSWYQQTPGQGLQFLFEYFSETQRNKGNFPGRFSGRQFSNSRSEMNVSTLELGDSALYLCASSPRFGANTEAFFGQGTRLTVV.

The chain is built from TRBV4-2 and TRBJ2-1; TRBD2 is a possible D gene (6 bases). V was trimmed by 1 base and J by 0 bases, leaving 10 bases between them. The germline CDR1 and CDR2 sequences are LGHNA and YNFKEQ. The CDR3 sequence is 16 residues long. The CDR3 region has the DNA TGTGCCAGCAGCCAAGGCACCGGGGGCTCCTACAATGAGCAGTTCTTC. This codes for CASSQGTGGSYNEQFF.

The chain employs TRBV10-2 and TRBJ2-7, with D unresolved. From germline, CDR1 is WSHSY and CDR2 SAAADI. Trimming took off 5 bases at V and 1 base at J, with 9 bases between the two ends. This CDR3 is 13 amino acids long. In DNA form, the CDR3 reads TGCGCCAGCAGTTACAGAACTTCCTACGAGCAGTACTTC. This gives the protein CASSYRTSYEQYF.